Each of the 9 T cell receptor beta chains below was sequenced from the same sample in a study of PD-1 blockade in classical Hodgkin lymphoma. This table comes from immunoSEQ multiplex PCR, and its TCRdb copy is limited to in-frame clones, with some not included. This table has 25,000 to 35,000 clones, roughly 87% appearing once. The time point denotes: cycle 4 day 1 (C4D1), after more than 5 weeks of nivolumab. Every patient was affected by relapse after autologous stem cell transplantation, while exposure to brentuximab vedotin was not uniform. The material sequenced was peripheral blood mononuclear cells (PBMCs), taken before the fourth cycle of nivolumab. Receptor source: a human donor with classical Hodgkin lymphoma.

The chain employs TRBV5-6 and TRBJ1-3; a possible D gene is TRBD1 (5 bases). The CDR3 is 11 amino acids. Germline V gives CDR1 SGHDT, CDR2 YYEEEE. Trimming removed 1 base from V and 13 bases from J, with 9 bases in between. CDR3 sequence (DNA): TGTGCCAGCAGCTTGCAGGACAAGATATATTTT. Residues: CASSLQDKIYF.

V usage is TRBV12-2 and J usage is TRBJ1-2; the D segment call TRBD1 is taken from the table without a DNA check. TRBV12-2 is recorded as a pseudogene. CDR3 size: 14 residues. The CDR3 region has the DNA TGTGCAAGTCGCCCCCAGACAGGGCCCTATGGCTACACCTTC. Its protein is CASRPQTGPYGYTF.

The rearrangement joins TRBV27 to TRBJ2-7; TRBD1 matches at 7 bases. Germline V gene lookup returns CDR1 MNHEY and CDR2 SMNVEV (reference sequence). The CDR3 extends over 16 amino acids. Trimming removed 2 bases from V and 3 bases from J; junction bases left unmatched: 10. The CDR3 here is CASSLLGTVANYEQYF. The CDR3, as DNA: TGTGCCAGCAGTTTACTCGGGACAGTTGCAAACTACGAGCAGTACTTC.

CDR3 bases: TGTGCCAGCAGCGCGGGACAGGGGGCTTACGGTGATACGCAGTATTTT. It translates to CASSAGQGAYGDTQYF. This chain joins TRBV9 and TRBJ2-3, with 12 bases matching TRBD1. Germline CDR1 SGDLS, CDR2 YYNGEE. Losses at the gene ends were 3 bases for V and 6 bases for J; bases not matched to a gene: 8. The CDR3 loop spans 16 amino acids.

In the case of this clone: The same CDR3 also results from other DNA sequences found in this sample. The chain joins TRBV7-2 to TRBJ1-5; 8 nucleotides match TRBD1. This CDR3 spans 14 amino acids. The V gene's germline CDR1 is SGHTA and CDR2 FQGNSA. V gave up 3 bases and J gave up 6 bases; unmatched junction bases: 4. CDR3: CASSFLQGGQPQHF. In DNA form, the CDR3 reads TGTGCCAGCAGCTTCTTACAGGGGGGTCAGCCCCAGCATTTT. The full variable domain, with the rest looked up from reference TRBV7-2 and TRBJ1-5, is GAGVSQSPSNKVTEKGKDVELRCDPISGHTALYWYRQSLGQGLEFLIYFQGNSAPDKSGLPSDRFSAERTGGSVSTLTIQRTQQEDSAVYLCASSFLQGGQPQHFGDGTRLSIL.

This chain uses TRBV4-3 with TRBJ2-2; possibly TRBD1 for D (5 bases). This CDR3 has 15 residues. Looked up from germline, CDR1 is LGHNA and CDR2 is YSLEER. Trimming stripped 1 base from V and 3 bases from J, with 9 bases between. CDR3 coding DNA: TGCGCCAGCAGCCAAGCTTTAGGGGACACCGGGGAGCTGTTTTTT. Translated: CASSQALGDTGELFF.

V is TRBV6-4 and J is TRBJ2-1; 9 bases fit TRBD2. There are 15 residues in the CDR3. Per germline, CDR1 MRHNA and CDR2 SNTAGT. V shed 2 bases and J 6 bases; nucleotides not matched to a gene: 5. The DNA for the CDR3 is TGTGCCAGCAGTGACCGGGCGGGGGGGTCCAATGAGCAGTTCTTC. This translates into CASSDRAGGSNEQFF.

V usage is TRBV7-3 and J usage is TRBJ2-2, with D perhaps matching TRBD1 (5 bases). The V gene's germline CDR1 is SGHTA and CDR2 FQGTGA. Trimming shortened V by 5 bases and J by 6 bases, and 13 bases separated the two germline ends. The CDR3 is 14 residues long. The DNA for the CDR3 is TGTGCCAGCAGCCTCGGACAATGGGCCGGGGAGCTGTTTTTT. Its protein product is CASSLGQWAGELFF.

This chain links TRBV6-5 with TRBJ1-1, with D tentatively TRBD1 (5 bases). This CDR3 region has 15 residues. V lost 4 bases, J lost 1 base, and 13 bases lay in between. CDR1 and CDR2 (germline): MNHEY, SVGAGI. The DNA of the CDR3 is TGTGCCAGCAGTTTGACAGCCATGGCGAACACTGAAGCTTTCTTT. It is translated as CASSLTAMANTEAFF.